These 19 T cell receptor beta chains share one sample of origin, sequenced in a study of cytomegalovirus exposure and HLA in healthy donors. Primers included in the PCR were 60 Vbeta and 13 Jbeta primers. The repertoire was sequenced with immunoSEQ multiplex PCR; TCRdb's copy has only in-frame clones and lacks some. Counted here are 55,000 to 80,000 clones, over 75% occurring once; the ten biggest clones make up about 10%. Sequenced material: PBMCs. The receptors shown here come from a female donor in good health and CMV-seronegative.

This clone was seen a single time. This rearrangement joins TRBV25-1 to TRBJ2-6; D is perhaps TRBD1 (5 bases). There are 17 residues in the CDR3. Between the trimmed V and J ends, which lost 5 bases and 3 bases, there was a span of 17 bases. In germline, CDR1 is MGHDK, CDR2 SYGVNS. The CDR3 coding sequence is TGTGCCAGCAGTACGGCAGACAGTACCGGTGGGGCCAACGTCCTGACTTTC. This gives the protein CASSTADSTGGANVLTF.

This rearrangement joins TRBV5-1 to TRBJ2-1; D might be TRBD2 (5 bases). Germline V CDR1 and CDR2: SGHRS, YFSETQ. Trimming shortened V by 2 bases and J by 0 bases, and 18 bases separated the two germline ends. The CDR3 is 18 amino acids. CDR3 bases: TGCGCCAGCAGCTTACGGTTGAGGGCCGAAAGCTCCTACAATGAGCAGTTCTTC. This encodes CASSLRLRAESSYNEQFF.

The CDR3 sequence is CASMASGQANSPLHF. The DNA of the CDR3 is TGTGCCAGTATGGCTTCGGGACAGGCAAATTCACCCCTCCACTTT. The chain recombines TRBV19 with TRBJ1-6, with 8 positions matching TRBD1. There are 15 residues in the CDR3. The junction had 9 bases not matched to a gene; V was cut back by 7 bases and J by 7 bases. Germline V gene sequence: CDR1 LNHDA, CDR2 SQIVND (reference sequence).

The rearrangement links TRBV6-5 to TRBJ1-1, with a possible D match to TRBD1 (5 bases). Germline-derived CDR1 and CDR2 are MNHEY and SVGAGI. The CDR3 has 13 residues. V dropped 5 bases and J dropped 4 bases, with 11 bases sitting between them. This chain's CDR3 is CASSQGHSTEAFF. The CDR3 bases are TGTGCCAGCAGTCAGGGTCACAGCACTGAAGCTTTCTTT.

V is TRBV4-1 and J is TRBJ2-5; 8 nucleotides match TRBD1. The germline CDR1 and CDR2 sequences are MGHRA and YSYEKL. This CDR3 has 17 amino acids. After removal of 1 base from V and 2 bases from J, the junction contained 9 bases not matched to a gene. CDR3 in amino acids: CASSQGVRGRSQETQYF. The DNA of the CDR3 is TGCGCCAGCAGCCAAGGAGTCAGGGGGCGGTCTCAAGAGACCCAGTACTTC.

The rearrangement links TRBV21-1 to TRBJ1-5; the table calls TRBD1, which could not be checked here. TRBV21-1 is classified as a pseudogene. The CDR3 is 16 residues long. Written as DNA, the CDR3 is TGTGCCAGCAGCCTACAGGGGGCGTTCCACAATCAGCCCCAGCATTTT. Protein: CASSLQGAFHNQPQHF.

The gene calls are TRBV27 and TRBJ1-6, with D unclear. CDR3 length equals 13 residues. CDR1 MNHEY and CDR2 SMNVEV come from the germline V gene (reference sequence). V was clipped by 5 bases and J by 11 bases, with 13 bases between them. CDR3 bases: TGTGCCAGCAGTCAAGCGCCCGGGGCACCCCTCCACTTT. It yields the protein CASSQAPGAPLHF.

The table lists this clone with a count of one. This chain links TRBV7-2 with TRBJ1-2, with 11 bases aligning to TRBD1. Trimming took 5 bases from V and 6 from J; bases not matched to a gene: 14. This CDR3 is built from 17 residues. The V gene's germline CDR1 is SGHTA and CDR2 FQGNSA. The CDR3 loop reads CASSPLRTGGSIHGYTF. CDR3 DNA sequence: TGTGCCAGCAGCCCTCTCCGGACAGGGGGCTCTATCCATGGCTACACCTTC.

This rearrangement joins TRBV5-1 to TRBJ2-3, with TRBD2 matching 9 bases. From germline, CDR1 is SGHRS and CDR2 YFSETQ. The CDR3 covers 18 residues. The J segment lost 0 bases and the V segment lost 3 bases, leaving 11 bases of the junction unmatched. The CDR3 reads CASSSRGRAGTSTDTQYF. As DNA, the CDR3 is TGCGCCAGCAGCTCCCGCGGGAGGGCCGGGACTAGCACAGATACGCAGTATTTT.

This clone was seen a handful of times. The chain carries TRBV7-2 and TRBJ2-1; perhaps TRBD2 as D (6 bases). Germline CDR1 SGHTA, CDR2 FQGNSA. V lost 4 bases, J lost 6 bases, and 16 bases lay in between. The CDR3 is 15 residues long. CDR3 sequence (DNA): TGTGCCAGCAGCTCAACAGGAGGGATTTCCAATGAGCAGTTCTTC. This sequence encodes CASSSTGGISNEQFF.

V gene TRBV30 combines with J gene TRBJ1-6, with 8 positions matching TRBD1. V shed 2 bases and J 9 bases; nucleotides not matched to a gene: 9. Germline CDR1 GTSNPN, CDR2 SVGIG (reference sequence). The CDR3 loop spans 15 amino acids. CDR3 in amino acids: CAWSLDDRGSSPLHF. Written as DNA, the CDR3 is TGTGCCTGGAGTCTAGACGACAGGGGAAGTTCACCCCTCCACTTT.

The CDR3 bases are TGTGCCAGCAGTTACTTCGGGACTAGCGGTGCCTACGAGCAGTACTTC. Translating it yields CASSYFGTSGAYEQYF. The J gene is TRBJ2-5, the V gene TRBV6-5; 11 bases align to TRBD2. The J call may be mistaken, given a closer DNA end match to TRBJ2-7. The CDR3 covers 16 residues. Germline values: CDR1 MNHEY, CDR2 SVGAGI.

The table lists this clone with a count of one. An end of the junction does not agree with germline; a read error may underlie this. CDR3 sequence (DNA): TGTCTTATATTTTTGGCAGGGACTAACAATGAGCAGTTCTTC. Its protein product is CLIFLAGTNNEQFF. This chain joins TRBV10-2 and TRBJ2-1, with 7 bases lining up with TRBD2. Germline V gene sequence: CDR1 WSHSY, CDR2 SAAADI. CDR3 length: 14 residues.

The chain links TRBV30 to TRBJ1-1; TRBD1 is a possible D gene (6 bases). This CDR3 is built from 16 residues. From germline, CDR1 is GTSNPN and CDR2 SVGIG (reference sequence). V was trimmed by 2 bases and J by 4 bases, leaving 20 bases between them. CDR3 sequence (DNA): TGTGCCTGGAGTAAGGGGCAGGGGCGCGGGGGCACTGAAGCTTTCTTT. It specifies CAWSKGQGRGGTEAFF.

The chain has TRBV4-1 and TRBJ1-2; D possibly corresponds to TRBD1 (5 bases). Trimming removed 0 bases from V and 7 bases from J, with 12 bases in between. Germline V gene lookup returns CDR1 MGHRA and CDR2 YSYEKL. This CDR3 has 14 amino acids. The CDR3 region is CASSQDQQGSGYTF. In DNA, the CDR3 is TGCGCCAGCAGCCAAGATCAGCAGGGATCTGGCTACACCTTC.

This rearrangement joins TRBV7-9 to TRBJ2-2; 15 nucleotides align to TRBD2. CDR1 and CDR2 from the germline V gene are SEHNR and FQNEAQ (reference sequence). CDR3 length equals 18 residues. After removal of 3 bases from V and 3 bases from J, the junction contained 5 bases not matched to a gene. In DNA, the CDR3 is TGTGCCAGCAGCTTTGGACTAGCGGGAGGGCAGGACACCGGGGAGCTGTTTTTT. This translates into CASSFGLAGGQDTGELFF.

The chain couples TRBV2 to TRBJ2-1; D is uncertain. The germline V gene encodes CDR1 SNHLY and CDR2 FYNNEI. The CDR3 consists of 12 residues. V dropped 8 bases and J dropped 6 bases, with 11 bases sitting between them. The CDR3 here is CASVYPTNEQFF. The CDR3 coding sequence is TGTGCCAGCGTCTACCCCACCAATGAGCAGTTCTTC.

This chain joins TRBV4-1 and TRBJ2-7; possibly TRBD2 for D (7 bases). With 0 bases removed from V and 3 bases from J, the gap between germline ends came to 15 bases. CDR1 is MGHRA and CDR2 is YSYEKL in the germline V gene. The CDR3 covers 16 residues. The CDR3 loop reads CASSQDRAGAYYEQYF. The CDR3 coding sequence is TGCGCCAGCAGCCAAGATAGGGCGGGGGCCTACTACGAGCAGTACTTC.

The V call is TRBV28, the J call TRBJ1-1, with TRBD1 as a possible D gene (6 bases). The CDR3 length is 14 residues. The germline gives CDR1 MDHEN, CDR2 SYDVKM. Trimming left V 2 bases short and J 5 bases short, with 12 bases between. CDR3 DNA sequence: TGTGCCAGCAGTTTAACCAGGGGCGGTACTGAAGCTTTCTTT. Translating gives CASSLTRGGTEAFF.